A selection of T cell receptor beta chains follows, all from one sample in a study of blood T cell repertoires in COVID-19. The data were produced by immunoSEQ multiplex PCR, yet TCRdb's version contains in-frame clones alone and is incomplete. Altogether around 190,000 clones are present, 70% to 90% being singletons, with the ten largest covering about 5%. Sequenced input: peripheral blood. The origin of the receptors is an elderly woman with acute or convalescent COVID-19. Each CDR3 is given with its conserved first and last residue. Each record gives: J gene, D gene, CDR3 length, V gene, clone size, CDR3 DNA, CDR3 protein. The D gene is left open where the match is weak. The size field is filled for only some rows; it gives once, few, many or a size class.

J gene: TRBJ1-3
D gene: NA
CDR3 length: 15
V gene: TRBV5-1
clone size: NA
CDR3 DNA: TGCGCCAGTCCCGAGGGGGTTAGGCGTGGAAACACCATATATTTT
CDR3 protein: CASPEGVRRGNTIYF

J gene: TRBJ2-7
D gene: NA
CDR3 length: 13
V gene: TRBV12-3/TRBV12-4
clone size: once
CDR3 DNA: TGTGCCAGCAGTAAGACCGACACCTACGAGCAGTACTTC
CDR3 protein: CASSKTDTYEQYF

J gene: TRBJ1-1
D gene: NA
CDR3 length: 13
V gene: TRBV12-3/TRBV12-4
clone size: few
CDR3 DNA: TGTGCCAGCAGCCTCGAGGGGAACACTGAAGCTTTCTTT
CDR3 protein: CASSLEGNTEAFF

J gene: TRBJ1-5
D gene: NA
CDR3 length: 13
V gene: TRBV7-2
clone size: NA
CDR3 DNA: TGTGCCAGCAGCTTAGATATCAGTCAGCCCCAGCATTTT
CDR3 protein: CASSLDISQPQHF

J gene: TRBJ1-2
D gene: NA
CDR3 length: 13
V gene: TRBV2
clone size: NA
CDR3 DNA: TGTGCCAGCAGTGAAGGCGTGGCGGGAGGCTACACCTTC
CDR3 protein: CASSEGVAGGYTF

J gene: TRBJ2-3
D gene: TRBD2
CDR3 length: 15
V gene: TRBV6-2/TRBV6-3
clone size: NA
CDR3 DNA: TGTGCCAGCAGTCTAGCGGGAGTTACTCCAGATACGCAGTATTTT
CDR3 protein: CASSLAGVTPDTQYF

J gene: TRBJ1-6
D gene: NA
CDR3 length: 12
V gene: TRBV6-5
clone size: once
CDR3 DNA: TGTGCCACCCAAGACAGGAATTCACCCCTCCACTTT
CDR3 protein: CATQDRNSPLHF

J gene: TRBJ1-1
D gene: NA
CDR3 length: 15
V gene: TRBV25-1
clone size: many
CDR3 DNA: TGTGCCAGCAGTGAATTGAGGAGAGAGAACACTGAAGCTTTCTTT
CDR3 protein: CASSELRRENTEAFF

J gene: TRBJ1-3
D gene: NA
CDR3 length: 17
V gene: TRBV12-5
clone size: NA
CDR3 DNA: TGTGCTAGTGGTCATCTGGGCCTGGACACTTCTGGAAACACCATATATTTT
CDR3 protein: CASGHLGLDTSGNTIYF

J gene: TRBJ1-3
D gene: NA
CDR3 length: 20
V gene: TRBV14
clone size: NA
CDR3 DNA: TGTGCCAGCAGCCTAGCGGGAGGCGACAGCAGGTTTGCCTCTGGAAACACCATATATTTT
CDR3 protein: CASSLAGGDSRFASGNTIYF

J gene: TRBJ1-2
D gene: NA
CDR3 length: 16
V gene: TRBV19
clone size: NA
CDR3 DNA: TGTGCCAGTAGTCTCTCCCAGGGTCGGTTGCCCTATGGCTACACCTTC
CDR3 protein: CASSLSQGRLPYGYTF

J gene: TRBJ2-7
D gene: TRBD1
CDR3 length: 15
V gene: TRBV29-1
clone size: NA
CDR3 DNA: TGCAGCGCTGCAAAATCCGGGACAGCCTCTTACGAGCAGTACTTC
CDR3 protein: CSAAKSGTASYEQYF

J gene: TRBJ2-7
D gene: NA
CDR3 length: 15
V gene: TRBV15
clone size: NA
CDR3 DNA: TGTGCCACCAGCAGAGACCCCGGAGCAACCTACGAGCAGTACTTC
CDR3 protein: CATSRDPGATYEQYF

J gene: TRBJ1-1
D gene: NA
CDR3 length: 11
V gene: TRBV29-1
clone size: NA
CDR3 DNA: TGCAGCGTTGGCAGGGGCACTGAAGCTTTCTTT
CDR3 protein: CSVGRGTEAFF

J gene: TRBJ2-2
D gene: TRBD2
CDR3 length: 14
V gene: TRBV2
clone size: NA
CDR3 DNA: TGTGCCAGCAGTGAAGCGCGGGGGAGCGGGGAGCTGTTTTTT
CDR3 protein: CASSEARGSGELFF

J gene: TRBJ1-1
D gene: NA
CDR3 length: 13
V gene: TRBV12-3/TRBV12-4
clone size: NA
CDR3 DNA: TGTGCCAGCAGCCCAGCGGGTTTCACTGAAGCTTTCTTT
CDR3 protein: CASSPAGFTEAFF